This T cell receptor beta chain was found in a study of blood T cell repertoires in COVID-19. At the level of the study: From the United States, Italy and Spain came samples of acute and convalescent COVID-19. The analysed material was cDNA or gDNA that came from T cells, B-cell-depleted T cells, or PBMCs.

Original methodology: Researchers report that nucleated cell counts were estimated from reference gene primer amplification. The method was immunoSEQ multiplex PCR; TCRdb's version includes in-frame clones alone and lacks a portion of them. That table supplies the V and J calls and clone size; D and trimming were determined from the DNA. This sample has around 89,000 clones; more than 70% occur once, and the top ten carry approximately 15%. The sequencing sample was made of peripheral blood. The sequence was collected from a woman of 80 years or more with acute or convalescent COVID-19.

The DNA for the CDR3 is TGTGCCACCAGTGACCCAGGGTGGGCGGAGACCCAGTACTTC. Translating gives CATSDPGWAETQYF. The chain carries TRBV24-1 and TRBJ2-5, with D perhaps TRBD1 (5 bases). This CDR3 has 14 amino acids. CDR1 KGHDR and CDR2 SFDVKD come from the germline V gene. Trimming took 4 bases from V and 5 from J, leaving 13 bases between them.